The sequence of this T cell receptor beta chain was determined in a study of T cell repertoires in aging, cancer and after chemotherapy. The overall study: Repeat sampling of healthy donors over several months to years showed clear clonal overlap.

By its share, this clonotype is medium-sized. A mixed TRB-A/B primer pool amplified rearranged TRB by multiplex touch-down PCR. TCRdb fed the multiplex PCR reads into MiXCR, producing one record per CDR3 protein. The table includes about 6,200 distinct CDR3 sequences, approximately 27% detected once. The template was genomic DNA from peripheral blood, not RNA. Sequenced input: blood. This receptor was obtained from a human donor in good health.

Here the CDR3 DNA reads TGCAGTGCTAGAGATCTTGGGGCTGATGGCTACACCTTC. Translation gives CSARDLGADGYTF. The chain carries TRBV20-1 and TRBJ1-2; possible D gene TRBD1, 5 bases. Trimming removed 0 bases from V and 6 bases from J, with 11 bases in between. Germline CDR1 DFQATT, CDR2 SNEGSKA (reference sequence). The CDR3 covers 13 residues.